The rows below give T cell receptor beta chains drawn from one sample of a study of patients and donors after allogeneic stem cell transplantation. TCRdb re-called the RT-PCR reads through MiXCR, storing one row per CDR3 protein. The table records hundreds of thousands of distinct CDR3 sequences, around 40% of them present only once. Sequenced sample: blood, either unsorted or a sorted T cell fraction (not recorded which). The origin of the receptors is a human donor who was either an allogeneic HSCT recipient or a stem cell or donor lymphocyte infusion donor (not recorded which). It is not recorded whose cells these are; they may come from a transplant donor. CDR3s include the opening cysteine and the closing phenylalanine or tryptophan.

V gene: TRBV20-1
CDR3 length: 14
CDR3 protein: CSATPSGGPYEQYF

V gene: TRBV29-1
CDR3 length: 13
CDR3 protein: CSVKGQENTEAFF

V gene: TRBV5-1
CDR3 length: 15
CDR3 protein: CASSLGQALNTEAFF

V gene: TRBV2
CDR3 length: 14
CDR3 protein: CASSGTGKNSPLHF

V gene: TRBV4-2
CDR3 length: 12
CDR3 protein: CASSRGRNEQYF

V gene: TRBV5-1
CDR3 length: 13
CDR3 protein: CASSLGREDGYTF

V gene: TRBV5-1
CDR3 length: 16
CDR3 protein: CASSFRGERSGNTIYF

V gene: TRBV12-3/TRBV12-4
CDR3 length: 14
CDR3 protein: CATRKTGSGNTIYF

V gene: TRBV7-9
CDR3 length: 12
CDR3 protein: CASSLTVGEAFF

V gene: TRBV6-2/TRBV6-3
CDR3 length: 10
CDR3 protein: CASSNTEAFF

V gene: TRBV10-3
CDR3 length: 13
CDR3 protein: CAIGGGRGAPLHF

V gene: TRBV6-2/TRBV6-3
CDR3 length: 12
CDR3 protein: CASSYSSTEAFF

V gene: TRBV12-3/TRBV12-4
CDR3 length: 14
CDR3 protein: CASSPGTAYNEQFF

V gene: TRBV4-1
CDR3 length: 17
CDR3 protein: CASSQVLAASSGNTIYF

V gene: TRBV2
CDR3 length: 14
CDR3 protein: CASSARGRHYGYTF

V gene: TRBV6-6
CDR3 length: 12
CDR3 protein: CASSHPNQPQHF

V gene: TRBV6-6
CDR3 length: 14
CDR3 protein: CASTVDRGHHGYTF

V gene: TRBV5-1
CDR3 length: 15
CDR3 protein: CASSRGQGHNEKLFF

V gene: TRBV11-2
CDR3 length: 16
CDR3 protein: CASRRSGMMSTDTQYF

V gene: TRBV3-1
CDR3 length: 21
CDR3 protein: CASSQEQSRTSGDTSYNEQFF

V gene: TRBV13
CDR3 length: 11
CDR3 protein: CASSTSNEQFF

V gene: TRBV28
CDR3 length: 15
CDR3 protein: CASSPASSGANVLTF

V gene: TRBV10-3
CDR3 length: 15
CDR3 protein: CAISESGFSGNTIYF

V gene: TRBV19
CDR3 length: 13
CDR3 protein: CASSMAGGTEAFF

V gene: TRBV7-9
CDR3 length: 12
CDR3 protein: CASSLTPATQYF

V gene: TRBV11-2
CDR3 length: 14
CDR3 protein: CASSSRVQGTEAFF

V gene: TRBV28
CDR3 length: 14
CDR3 protein: CASTTRTGNTEAFF

V gene: TRBV28
CDR3 length: 16
CDR3 protein: CASTHGPGSAGEKLFF

V gene: TRBV5-1
CDR3 length: 12
CDR3 protein: CASRQMNTEAFF

V gene: TRBV7-2
CDR3 length: 14
CDR3 protein: CASSLLPAKNIQYF

V gene: TRBV5-1
CDR3 length: 14
CDR3 protein: CATAKGRLNTEAFF

V gene: TRBV12-3/TRBV12-4
CDR3 length: 16
CDR3 protein: CASSPKGGASTDTQYF

V gene: TRBV4-2
CDR3 length: 16
CDR3 protein: CASSQSRTGGLETQYF

V gene: TRBV14
CDR3 length: 14
CDR3 protein: CASSHGTVGQPQHF

V gene: TRBV6-1
CDR3 length: 15
CDR3 protein: CASSEARQGRQPQHF

V gene: TRBV28
CDR3 length: 14
CDR3 protein: CASSPPGQFYEQYF

V gene: TRBV25-1
CDR3 length: 13
CDR3 protein: CASTAGVGAEAFF

V gene: TRBV28
CDR3 length: 13
CDR3 protein: CASSLRVPYEQYF

V gene: TRBV7-2
CDR3 length: 15
CDR3 protein: CASSPPWTGTSWAFF

V gene: TRBV9
CDR3 length: 14
CDR3 protein: CASSDSGTKNIQYF

V gene: TRBV11-1
CDR3 length: 15
CDR3 protein: CASSLRKGGPDTQYF

V gene: TRBV10-3
CDR3 length: 13
CDR3 protein: CAISGRFQETQYF

V gene: TRBV18
CDR3 length: 13
CDR3 protein: CASSGGQGYGYTF

V gene: TRBV2
CDR3 length: 15
CDR3 protein: CASIRLLGDNYGYTF

V gene: TRBV28
CDR3 length: 14
CDR3 protein: CASSLRGQIYGYTF

V gene: TRBV11-3
CDR3 length: 15
CDR3 protein: CASSAQGAVADTQYF

V gene: TRBV6-1
CDR3 length: 14
CDR3 protein: CASREGSNNQPQHF

V gene: TRBV20-1
CDR3 length: 14
CDR3 protein: CSARDTSGVYEQYF